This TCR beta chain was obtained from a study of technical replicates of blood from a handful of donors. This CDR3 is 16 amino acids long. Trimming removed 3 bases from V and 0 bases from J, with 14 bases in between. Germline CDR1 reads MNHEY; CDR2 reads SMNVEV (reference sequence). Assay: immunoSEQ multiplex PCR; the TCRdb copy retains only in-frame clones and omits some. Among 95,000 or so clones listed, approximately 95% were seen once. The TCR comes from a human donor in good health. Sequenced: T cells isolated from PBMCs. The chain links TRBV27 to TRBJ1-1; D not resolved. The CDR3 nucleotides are TGTGCCAGCAGTTTTGCCTTAGCAGCCTTGAACACTGAAGCTTTCTTT. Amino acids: CASSFALAALNTEAFF.